The T cell receptor (beta chain) under discussion was sequenced for a study of regulatory T cells in long-lasting Graves disease. The V gene lost 6 bases and the J gene lost 3 bases, with 11 bases spanning the gap. Germline lookup yields CDR1 MNHEY and CDR2 SMNVEV (reference sequence). The CDR3 totals 13 residues. Time point here: newly diagnosed GD, antithyroid drugs for less than 3 months. PBMCs provided the RNA from which the TCR library was made. Arm-PCR with iRepertoire HTBI primers amplified the CDR3 regions for these TCR beta libraries. TCRdb re-derived calls from the multiplex PCR reads in MiXCR, one entry per CDR3 protein. The sample has about 620,000 distinct CDR3 sequences, approximately 15% seen once. This clonotype was seen many times. These data were also reused for a study on T cells in Graves' hyperthyroidism and ophthalmopathy. From that report: Most thyroid clonotypes that were expanded above 0.001 also turned up in blood. Ophthalmopathy was separated from stable hyperthyroidism by a 13 V-J model.

V gene TRBV27 combines with J gene TRBJ1-1; D ambiguous. Sequenced material: peripheral blood mononuclear cells (PBMCs), taken at new diagnosis, from a patient treated with antithyroid drugs. The sequence derives from a woman aged 25 to 39 with Graves disease. CDR3: CASSSRHDTEAFF. The CDR3, as DNA: TGTGCCAGCAGCTCCCGACATGACACTGAAGCTTTCTTT.